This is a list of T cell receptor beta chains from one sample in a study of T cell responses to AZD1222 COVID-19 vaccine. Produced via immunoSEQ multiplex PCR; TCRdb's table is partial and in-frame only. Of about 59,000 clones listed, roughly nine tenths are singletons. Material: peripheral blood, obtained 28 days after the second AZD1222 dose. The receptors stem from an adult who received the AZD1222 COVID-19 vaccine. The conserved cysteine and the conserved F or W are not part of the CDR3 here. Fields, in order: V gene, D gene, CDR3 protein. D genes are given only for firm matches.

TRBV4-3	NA	ASSQEVRVYEQY
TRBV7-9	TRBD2	ASSLGLGGSRDTQY
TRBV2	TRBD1	ASTHPRGPNTGELF
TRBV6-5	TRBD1	ASQPGTANEKLF
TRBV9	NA	ASSFTTGEGQPQH
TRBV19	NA	ASSAYTGREKLF
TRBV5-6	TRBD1	ASSFTGGLDQPQH
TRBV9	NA	ASSPASFSGNTIY
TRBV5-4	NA	ASSSPTTAVYGYT
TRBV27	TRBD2	ASSLIPSGSNWAEQY
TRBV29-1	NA	SVVGPATDTQY
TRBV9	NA	ASSAPHSGGDTGELF
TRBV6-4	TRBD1	ASSGQGIDEQY
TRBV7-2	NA	ASGRSGYEQY
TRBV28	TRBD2	ASTPGGTDLTSGGGGTDTQY
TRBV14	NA	ASSQLGGNEQF
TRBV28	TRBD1	ASLGTGLIGGYT
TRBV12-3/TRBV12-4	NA	ASSFEGHQPQH
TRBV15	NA	ATSRGGGSYGYT
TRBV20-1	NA	SASWGSGNTIY
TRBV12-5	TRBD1	ASGLTRDSLAEAF
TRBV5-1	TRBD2	ASSLAGGSSTDTQY
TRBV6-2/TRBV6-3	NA	ASSRRDLPYNEQF
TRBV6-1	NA	ASSDSGGSNQPQH
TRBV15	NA	ATSRVKRGNTEAF
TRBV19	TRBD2	ASSSRLASTDTQY
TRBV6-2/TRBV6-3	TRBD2	ASSYLAAPSDEQY
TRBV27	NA	ASSSPSSGANVLT
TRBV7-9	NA	ASSLGGGKENYGYT
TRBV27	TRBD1	ASSSTGGRIYSNQPQH
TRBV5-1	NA	ASSLDRGEQY
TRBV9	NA	ASSVGWTGADTQY
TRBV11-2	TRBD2	ASSLDPLAGRVELF
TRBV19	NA	ASSVAPGETQY
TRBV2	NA	APAGDGFSPLH
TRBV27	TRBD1	ASGRQGAYEQY
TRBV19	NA	ATEGTAYNEQF
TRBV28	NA	ASSLVRETGELF